The source of this TCR beta chain is a study of cytomegalovirus exposure and HLA in healthy donors. Turning to the study itself: A prior study identified 117 million unique TCR beta sequences from about 179 million T cells.

Findings and limits, study-wide: In a later analysis, TCR beta V- and J-gene trimming showed a link to a missense DCLRE1C variant. Reported findings show TCR beta sequences accurately forecast HLA-A and HLA-B alleles in most subjects.

After removal of 0 bases from V and 7 bases from J, the junction contained 5 bases not matched to a gene. This CDR3 contains 16 residues. Germline CDR1 SQVTM, CDR2 ANQGSEA. As regards this clone: Its antigen is unidentified.

Researchers ran the PCR with 60 Vbeta and 13 Jbeta primers. Profiling relied on immunoSEQ multiplex PCR, and the TCRdb table lists in-frame clones only, not all of them. The sample has under 150,000 clones, around 83% seen once. The rearrangement uses TRBV29-1 and TRBJ2-1; TRBD2 matches 14 bases. The clonotype originates from a girl aged 2-10 years in good health and CMV-seronegative. The sequencing sample was made of PBMCs. This CDR3 reads CSVEERTSGRRNEQFF. DNA of the CDR3: TGCAGCGTTGAAGAAAGGACTAGCGGGAGGCGGAATGAGCAGTTCTTC.